This T cell receptor beta chain was profiled in a study of somatic mutations in cytotoxic T cells in rheumatoid arthritis. V lost 5 bases and J 0 bases, leaving 10 bases between the germline ends. Germline CDR1 MNHEY, CDR2 SMNVEV (reference sequence). The CDR3 spans 14 residues. Measured with immunoSEQ multiplex PCR; TCRdb has only the in-frame clones, and not every one. The sample lists 35,000 to 40,000 clones; under 90% were seen once. The source is a man aged 35 to 55 in good health. Sequenced input: CD8+ T cells sorted from blood. The chain is built from TRBV27 and TRBJ1-1; D is unresolved. This CDR3 is CASSAAGLNTEAFF. In DNA form, the CDR3 reads TGTGCCAGCAGTGCCGCAGGATTGAACACTGAAGCTTTCTTT.